Following are 12 T cell receptor beta chains from one sample sequenced in a study of human T cells and chemical hapten exposure. MiXCR, run by TCRdb on the RACE reads, gives a single entry per CDR3 protein. The sample shows about 84,000 distinct CDR3 sequences, roughly 10% of them seen only once. Time point meaning: patch test 2, 6 weeks after DPC sensitization. Treatment noted: therapeutic diphenylcyclopropenone sensitization with weekly scalp DPC. Sample: whole blood, taken in connection with sensitization to the hapten diphenylcyclopropenone (DPC). The source is a woman between 50 and 59 years old with alopecia areata. Some clones in this sample may be carry-over from other donors' samples.

In its sample, this clonotype was seen many times. This chain connects TRBV12-3 or TRBV12-4 to TRBJ2-1; 8 bases agree with TRBD1. This CDR3 is 15 amino acids long. V trimming: 7 bases; J trimming: 9 bases; junction bases outside the gene matches: 14. The CDR3 region is CASTLFQGQGGEQFF. Here the CDR3 DNA reads TGTGCCAGCACCCTTTTCCAAGGACAGGGTGGTGAGCAGTTCTTC.

This clonotype has ten or more counts. The CDR3 region is CASSPQLLNTGELFF. CDR3 DNA sequence: TGTGCCAGCAGCCCACAGCTTCTAAACACCGGGGAGCTGTTTTTT. The chain combines TRBV12-3 or TRBV12-4 with TRBJ2-2; D remains ambiguous. This CDR3 is 15 amino acids long. V lost 6 bases to trimming and J lost 2 bases, with 13 bases between them.

The J gene is TRBJ1-4, the V gene TRBV29-1, with D unresolved. CDR3 size: 10 residues. Deletions cut 2 bases from V and 7 bases from J, with 2 bases between. Germline CDR1 and CDR2: SQVTM and ANQGSEA. CDR3 DNA: TGCAGCGTTGAACTTGAAAAACTGTTTTTT. Translation: CSVELEKLFF.

V usage is TRBV2 and J usage is TRBJ2-2; 7 bases map to TRBD1. This CDR3 contains 14 residues. CDR1 is SNHLY, CDR2 FYNNEI, per germline. V dropped 6 bases and J dropped 3; count of bases not matched to a gene: 4. DNA for the CDR3: TGTGCCAGCAGGGGGGACAGCTACACCGGGGAGCTGTTTTTT. Translated, it gives CASRGDSYTGELFF.

This clonotype has at least ten counts. This chain connects TRBV29-1 to TRBJ2-3, with 11 positions matching TRBD2. The junction had 5 bases not matched to a gene; V was cut back by 7 bases and J by 5 bases. The germline V gene encodes CDR1 SQVTM and CDR2 ANQGSEA. The length of the CDR3 is 13 residues. The CDR3 bases are TGCAGCGGTTTAGCGGGAGGGCAAGATACGCAGTATTTT. This encodes CSGLAGGQDTQYF.

This clonotype occurred a few times. The rearrangement joins TRBV29-1 to TRBJ2-3, with 8 bases lining up with TRBD2. V trimming: 7 bases; J trimming: 2 bases; junction bases outside the gene matches: 11. The germline V gene encodes CDR1 SQVTM and CDR2 ANQGSEA. This CDR3 spans 15 amino acids. Here the CDR3 reads CSAFRGGRSTDTQYF. The CDR3 DNA reads as TGCAGCGCCTTCAGGGGCGGGAGGTCCACAGATACGCAGTATTTT.

This clonotype has only a few counts. The chain is built from TRBV5-8 and TRBJ2-1; D gene unclear. The ends were cut back, 2 bases at V and 3 bases at J, with 0 bases in the middle. Germline V gives CDR1 SGHTS, CDR2 YDEGEE. The CDR3 runs 11 residues. This chain's CDR3 is CASSFYNEQFF. Here the CDR3 DNA reads TGTGCCAGCAGCTTCTACAATGAGCAGTTCTTC.

This clonotype has a count of ten or more. The rearrangement uses TRBV5-4 and TRBJ1-1; a possible D gene is TRBD1 (6 bases). CDR1 SGHNT and CDR2 YYREEE come from the germline V gene (reference sequence). The V end lost 0 bases, the J end lost 6 bases, and 15 bases lay between the germline ends. The CDR3 covers 15 residues. The CDR3 is CASSLAGGRVAEAFF. CDR3 DNA sequence: TGTGCCAGCAGCTTGGCCGGGGGGCGTGTGGCTGAAGCTTTCTTT.

This clonotype appeared a few times. The chain is built from TRBV3-1 and TRBJ2-2, with a tentative D call TRBD2 (6 bases). V lost 2 bases to trimming and J lost 1 base, with 11 bases between them. The V gene's germline CDR1 is LGHDT and CDR2 YNNKEL (reference sequence). The CDR3 contains 16 residues. The CDR3 nucleotides read TGTGCCAGCAGCCAAATCCCGGGACTGAACACCGGGGAGCTGTTTTTT. It yields the protein CASSQIPGLNTGELFF.

This clonotype was detected ten times or more. The gene calls are TRBV11-2 and TRBJ2-5; D gene unclear. Germline CDR1 SGHAT, CDR2 FQNNGV. Trimming cost V 1 base and J 4 bases, with 13 bases left between them. This CDR3 is built from 15 residues. The CDR3 sequence is CASSLAGPSGETQYF. Written as DNA, the CDR3 is TGTGCCAGCAGCTTAGCCGGCCCCTCCGGAGAGACCCAGTACTTC.

This clonotype came up many times. The gene calls are TRBV12-3 or TRBV12-4 and TRBJ2-7; 8 positions match TRBD1. Trimming removed 3 bases from V and 7 bases from J; junction bases left unmatched: 2. This CDR3 has 12 residues. CDR3 in DNA: TGTGCCAGCAGTTTCAGGGGGCGGGAGCAGTACTTC. It codes for CASSFRGREQYF.

This clonotype occurred a few times. The J gene is TRBJ1-1, the V gene TRBV7-9; D gene uncertain. The germline gives CDR1 SEHNR, CDR2 FQNEAQ (reference sequence). CDR3 length: 16 amino acids. Trimming cost V 7 bases and J 1 base, with 19 bases left between them. CDR3 in amino acids: CASTPRRGGWNTEAFF. DNA for the CDR3: TGTGCCAGCACTCCCCGACGGGGAGGGTGGAACACTGAAGCTTTCTTT.